Listed below are T cell receptor beta chains from one sample, sequenced in a study of identical twins. TCRdb used MiXCR to reprocess the 5' RACE reads, holding one entry per CDR3 protein. The table shows 450,000 or so distinct CDR3 sequences, with approximately 15% occurring only once. The sample also formed part of further work on yellow fever vaccine responses in identical twins.

Source material: CD4+ T cells sorted from blood. These receptors all come from a woman between 18 and 29 years old in good health. CDR3s include the opening cysteine and the closing phenylalanine or tryptophan. The D gene is left open where the match is weak. Clone size appears in some rows only: once, few, many, or a class for an expanded clone.

>TRBV4-2|TRBD2|few|TRBJ2-7
CASSQYVTSGRHSYEQYF
TGTGCCAGCAGCCAATACGTGACTAGCGGGAGGCACTCCTACGAGCAGTACTTC
>TRBV29-1|TRBD1|NA|TRBJ2-3
CSTSGQGAVSTQYF
TGCAGCACCTCTGGACAGGGGGCTGTCAGTACGCAGTATTTT
>TRBV5-1|NA|few|TRBJ2-2
CASSLVRAAGELFF
TGCGCCAGCAGCTTAGTCAGAGCCGCCGGGGAGCTGTTTTTT
>TRBV29-1|TRBD2|many|TRBJ2-3
CSVPSGSTDTQYF
TGCAGCGTACCTAGCGGGAGCACAGATACGCAGTATTTT
>TRBV16|NA|NA|TRBJ1-1
CASSRGQSGAEAFF
TGTGCCAGCAGCCGAGGACAATCTGGCGCTGAAGCTTTCTTT
>TRBV5-1|TRBD1|NA|TRBJ2-1
CASSPLEGQGYGEQFF
TGCGCCAGCAGCCCTTTAGAAGGACAGGGGTATGGTGAGCAGTTCTTC
>TRBV7-2|TRBD2|NA|TRBJ2-1
CASSFEAGAYNEQFF
TGTGCCAGCAGCTTTGAGGCGGGAGCCTACAATGAGCAGTTCTTC
>TRBV6-5|TRBD1|few|TRBJ2-7
CASSYTGQGVYEQYF
TGTGCCAGCAGTTACACGGGACAGGGGGTGTACGAGCAGTACTTC
>TRBV9|NA|NA|TRBJ2-2
CASSVVGGAGELFF
TGTGCCAGCAGCGTAGTAGGGGGAGCCGGGGAGCTGTTTTTT
>TRBV5-1|NA|NA|TRBJ2-1
CASSFGSQGSEQFF
TGCGCCAGCAGCTTCGGGTCACAGGGAAGTGAGCAGTTCTTC
>TRBV5-1|NA|NA|TRBJ2-7
CASSTTLYEQYF
TGCGCCAGCAGCACGACACTCTACGAGCAGTACTTC
>TRBV28|TRBD1|NA|TRBJ2-1
CASRFGTGDTEQFF
TGTGCCAGCAGATTCGGGACAGGGGATACTGAGCAGTTCTTC
>TRBV7-2|TRBD2|few|TRBJ2-3
CASGRGAGGTSTDTQYF
TGTGCCAGCGGCCGGGGTGCGGGAGGTACTAGCACAGATACGCAGTATTTT
>TRBV29-1|NA|few|TRBJ1-1
CSVSGNTEAFF
TGCAGCGTTTCGGGGAACACTGAAGCTTTCTTT
>TRBV7-2|NA|NA|TRBJ2-3
CASSYDLSTDTQYF
TGTGCCAGCAGCTACGACCTTAGCACAGATACGCAGTATTTT
>TRBV7-9|TRBD1|NA|TRBJ2-5
CASSSGQRETQYF
TGTGCCAGCAGCTCGGGACAGCGAGAGACCCAGTACTTC
>TRBV29-1|TRBD2|few|TRBJ2-2
CSGGTSGVNTGELFF
TGCAGCGGTGGGACTAGCGGGGTGAACACCGGGGAGCTGTTTTTT
>TRBV7-2|TRBD2|few|TRBJ2-2
CAVMTSGGTGELFF
TGTGCCGTTATGACTAGCGGGGGCACCGGGGAGCTGTTTTTT
>TRBV7-2|NA|NA|TRBJ2-7
CASSLGGAYASYEQYF
TGTGCCAGCAGCTTAGGGGGCGCGTACGCCTCCTACGAGCAGTACTTC
>TRBV11-2|TRBD2|NA|TRBJ2-1
CASSLRRLAGYTYNEQFF
TGTGCCAGCAGCTTAAGGAGACTAGCGGGGTATACCTACAATGAGCAGTTCTTC
>TRBV5-1|TRBD2|NA|TRBJ2-5
CASSWGLAGLETQYF
TGCGCCAGCAGCTGGGGACTAGCGGGTTTAGAGACCCAGTACTTC
>TRBV15|NA|few|TRBJ2-5
CATSRGRVETQYF
TGTGCCACCAGCAGAGGACGAGTGGAGACCCAGTACTTC
>TRBV7-2|NA|few|TRBJ2-3
CASSFPGKRDTQYF
TGTGCCAGCAGCTTCCCGGGGAAACGGGATACGCAGTATTTT